The 8 T cell receptor beta chains below come from one sample, sequenced in a study of blood T cell repertoires in COVID-19. Produced via immunoSEQ multiplex PCR; TCRdb's table is partial and in-frame only. The repertoire consists of tens of thousands of clones, with roughly 86% occurring once and the leading ten covering roughly 8%. Sequences were obtained from peripheral blood. Receptor source: a woman over 75 with acute or convalescent COVID-19.

The CDR3 region has the DNA TGTGCCAGCAGCGCCCGACAGACTTCTGAAGCTTTCTTT. Its protein is CASSARQTSEAFF. V and J are TRBV7-8 and TRBJ1-1; possibly TRBD1 for D (5 bases). Trimming removed 5 bases at V and 6 bases at J, with 13 bases between. CDR1 SGHVS and CDR2 FQNEAQ come from the germline V gene. There are 13 residues in the CDR3. The full variable domain, in which reference TRBV7-8 and TRBJ1-1 provide the parts outside the CDR3, is GAGVSQSPRYKVAKRGQDVALRCDPISGHVSLFWYQQALGQGPEFLTYFQNEAQLDKSGLPSDRFFAERPEGSVSTLKIQRTQQEDSAVYLCASSARQTSEAFFGQGTRLTVV.

The chain recombines TRBV11-2 with TRBJ2-5, with unresolved D. Germline CDR1 SGHAT, CDR2 FQNNGV. The V end was cut by 5 bases, the J end by 5 bases, with 15 bases between. The CDR3 runs to 14 residues. CDR3 residues: CASSAPRGAETQYF. The CDR3 nucleotides are TGTGCCAGCAGCGCCCCCCGAGGTGCGGAGACCCAGTACTTC.

The V gene is TRBV28, the J gene TRBJ2-7, with D maybe TRBD2 (7 bases). Germline assignment: CDR1 MDHEN and CDR2 SYDVKM. This CDR3 has 15 residues. V lost 6 bases and J 4 bases, leaving 19 bases between the germline ends. The CDR3, as DNA: TGTGCCAGCAGGCCTAGGGGGGCCGGGGGGTACGAGCAGTACTTC. It translates to CASRPRGAGGYEQYF.

The chain has TRBV5-6 and TRBJ2-1; perhaps TRBD2 as D (5 bases). The V gene lost 4 bases and the J gene lost 1 base, with 15 bases spanning the gap. Germline CDR1 SGHDT, CDR2 YYEEEE. CDR3 length: 16 amino acids. CDR3 loop: CASSQAGNPSYNEQFF. The DNA for the CDR3 is TGTGCCAGCAGCCAGGCGGGCAATCCTTCCTACAATGAGCAGTTCTTC.

Only a few counts were recorded for this clone. The chain recombines TRBV27 with TRBJ1-2, with TRBD1 matching 12 bases. This CDR3 is 15 amino acids long. J was trimmed by 8 bases and V by 6 bases; bases with no gene match: 10. Germline CDR1 reads MNHEY; CDR2 reads SMNVEV (reference sequence). The CDR3 spells CASRMPGQGAGGYTF. The CDR3 DNA is TGTGCCAGCAGAATGCCGGGACAGGGGGCGGGGGGCTACACCTTC.

The rearrangement uses TRBV5-4 and TRBJ1-5, with D tentatively TRBD1 (5 bases). CDR1 is SGHNT, CDR2 YYREEE, per germline (reference sequence). Between the trimmed V and J ends, which lost 4 bases and 7 bases, there was a span of 12 bases. This CDR3 is 13 amino acids long. CDR3 in DNA: TGTGCCAGCAGCCGGGGGGTTTCCCAGCCCCAGCATTTT. It specifies CASSRGVSQPQHF.

The chain has TRBV4-1 and TRBJ1-6; D call uncertain. The CDR3 runs 13 residues. Germline V lookup: CDR1 MGHRA, CDR2 YSYEKL. Deletions cut 4 bases from V and 10 bases from J, with 11 bases between. For the CDR3, the DNA is TGCGCCAGCAGCCCCTCCTGGGAGTCACCCCTCCACTTT. This codes for CASSPSWESPLHF.

This chain connects TRBV7-9 to TRBJ2-1; TRBD2 is a possible D gene (7 bases). Trimming removed 6 bases from V and 1 base from J, with 13 bases in between. CDR1 SEHNR and CDR2 FQNEAQ come from the germline V gene (reference sequence). This CDR3 is 15 amino acids long. The CDR3 loop is CASSPKGGSYNEQFF. The CDR3 region has the DNA TGTGCCAGCAGTCCTAAGGGGGGGTCCTACAATGAGCAGTTCTTC.